The 22 T cell receptor beta chains below all came from one sample that was sequenced in a study of cytotoxic CD8 clonotypes in ibrutinib-treated CLL. Only in-frame clones appear in the TCRdb table, and some are missing; sequencing was by immunoSEQ multiplex PCR. The data contain some 85,000 clones, about 74% of them seen just once; the ten biggest clones take up around 23%. Sequenced material: PBMCs, taken after 24 months of ibrutinib treatment. The receptors come from a human donor with chronic lymphocytic leukemia.

This clone was seen more than once but under ten times. The chain combines TRBV27 with TRBJ1-2; 8 bases align to TRBD1. After removal of 5 bases from V and 1 base from J, the junction contained 9 bases not matched to a gene. The CDR3 covers 16 residues. Germline V gene lookup returns CDR1 MNHEY and CDR2 SMNVEV (reference sequence). CDR3 nucleotide sequence: TGTGCCAGCAGTAGAGCCGGGACAGGACTTAACTATGGCTACACCTTC. This codes for CASSRAGTGLNYGYTF.

V and J are TRBV5-6 and TRBJ2-4; no clear D. There are 14 residues in the CDR3. Germline loops: CDR1 SGHDT, CDR2 YYEEEE. Trimming pared 0 bases from V and 7 bases from J, leaving 11 bases between. In DNA, the CDR3 is TGTGCCAGCAGCTTGGAGGCGCTCGCGAACATTCAGTACTTC. Translating it yields CASSLEALANIQYF. The full variable domain, completed using reference TRBV5-6 and TRBJ2-4, is DAGVTQSPTHLIKTRGQQVTLRCSPKSGHDTVSWYQQALGQGPQFIFQYYEEEERQRGNFPDRFSGHQFPNYSSELNVNALLLGDSALYLCASSLEALANIQYFGAGTRLSVL.

This rearrangement joins TRBV7-3 to TRBJ2-1, with 10 bases fitting TRBD1. V shed 5 bases and J 4 bases; nucleotides not matched to a gene: 11. CDR1 is SGHTA, CDR2 FQGTGA, per germline. The CDR3 length is 17 residues. The CDR3 loop reads CASSRTPVDRGYNEQFF. The CDR3 DNA is TGTGCCAGCAGCCGCACGCCCGTGGACAGGGGGTACAATGAGCAGTTCTTC.

The chain employs TRBV6-5 and TRBJ1-2; maybe TRBD1 (5 bases). The length of the CDR3 is 13 residues. Trimming stripped 5 bases from V and 1 base from J, with 8 bases between. Per germline, CDR1 MNHEY and CDR2 SVGAGI. The CDR3 sequence is CASSRQINYGYTF. The CDR3 DNA reads TGTGCCAGCAGTAGACAGATTAACTATGGCTACACCTTC.

V is TRBV14 and J is TRBJ1-2; D gene uncertain. The CDR3 has 13 amino acids. Trimming took 0 bases from V and 7 from J, leaving 9 bases between them. Germline lookup yields CDR1 SGHDN and CDR2 FVKESK. The DNA for the CDR3 is TGTGCCAGCAGCCAAGATTTGGAGATTGGCTACACCTTC. It codes for CASSQDLEIGYTF.

The rearrangement links TRBV5-6 to TRBJ2-5; 12 nucleotides line up with TRBD2. The germline gives CDR1 SGHDT, CDR2 YYEEEE. The V gene end was trimmed by 4 bases and the J gene end by 5 bases; junction bases not matched to a gene: 9. The length of the CDR3 is 16 residues. Written as DNA, the CDR3 is TGTGCCAGCAGCCTCCTAGCGGGAGGGTGGGGGGAGACCCAGTACTTC. Protein product: CASSLLAGGWGETQYF.

Here the CDR3 DNA reads TGTGCCAGCAGTGAAGGAGGGGGCACCGGGGAGCTGTTTTTT. Amino acids: CASSEGGGTGELFF. The chain employs TRBV6-4 and TRBJ2-2; perhaps D is TRBD1 or TRBD2 (6 bases each). With 3 bases removed from V and 4 bases from J, the gap between germline ends came to 9 bases. This CDR3 is built from 14 residues. Germline-derived CDR1 and CDR2 are MRHNA and SNTAGT.

The chain recombines TRBV30 with TRBJ2-7; D is possibly TRBD2 (6 bases). This CDR3 region has 13 residues. Germline CDR1 and CDR2: GTSNPN and SVGIG (reference sequence). Trimming stripped 0 bases from V and 4 bases from J, with 10 bases between. The CDR3 reads CAWSVQGRYEQYF. The CDR3 DNA reads TGTGCCTGGAGTGTACAAGGGAGGTACGAGCAGTACTTC. Drawing the rest from reference TRBV30 and TRBJ2-7, the complete variable domain is SQTIHQWPATLVQPVGSPLSLECTVEGTSNPNLYWYRQAAGRGLQLLFYSVGIGQISSEVPQNLSASRPQDRQFILSSKKLLLSDSGFYLCAWSVQGRYEQYFGPGTRLTVT.

The V call is TRBV27, the J call TRBJ2-2; D remains ambiguous. V lost 8 bases and J lost 1, with 11 bases in between. The CDR3 covers 14 residues. Germline V CDR1 and CDR2: MNHEY, SMNVEV (reference sequence). CDR3 sequence reads: CASSGTQNTGELFF. DNA for the CDR3: TGTGCCAGCTCAGGAACTCAGAACACCGGGGAGCTGTTTTTT.

The chain combines TRBV28 with TRBJ2-3; D gene unclear. The CDR3 runs 12 residues. V lost 7 bases, J lost 2 bases, and 7 bases lay in between. Germline lookup yields CDR1 MDHEN and CDR2 SYDVKM. For the CDR3, the DNA is TGTGCCAGCACGATCGACACAGATACGCAGTATTTT. It specifies CASTIDTDTQYF.

The CDR3 protein is CASSLVRRGLASYNEQFF. The CDR3 DNA sequence: TGTGCCAGCAGCTTAGTACGCCGGGGACTAGCCTCGTACAATGAGCAGTTCTTC. The chain joins TRBV11-1 to TRBJ2-1, with TRBD2 matching over 9 bases. Germline V gene data show CDR1 as SGHAT and CDR2 as FQDESV (reference sequence). The CDR3 runs to 18 residues. Unmatched junction bases numbered 11, after V lost 1 base and J lost 4 bases.

This clone has only a few counts. V usage is TRBV6-1 and J usage is TRBJ1-3, with D hard to call. Germline CDR1 is MNHNS and CDR2 is SASEGT. The CDR3 spans 15 residues. Trimming removed 1 base at V and 0 bases at J, with 7 bases between. CDR3 coding DNA: TGTGCCAGCAGTGAAGATGGCAGCTCTGGAAACACCATATATTTT. Protein: CASSEDGSSGNTIYF.

The rearrangement uses TRBV29-1 and TRBJ1-6; 7 positions match TRBD1. The CDR3 loop spans 13 amino acids. Germline V gene lookup returns CDR1 SQVTM and CDR2 ANQGSEA. J lost 9 bases, V lost 4 bases, and 6 bases had no gene match. In DNA form, the CDR3 reads TGCAGCGTTGCATTAGGACAGGCTTCACCCCTCCACTTT. This codes for CSVALGQASPLHF.

This clone was recorded a few times. The chain links TRBV16 to TRBJ2-7; 9 nucleotides agree with TRBD2. V was pared by 1 base and J by 4 bases, with 5 bases of the junction left unmatched. This CDR3 contains 15 residues. Germline CDR1 KGHSY, CDR2 FQNENV. CDR3 sequence: CASSQLGLATYEQYF. The DNA for the CDR3 is TGTGCCAGCAGCCAATTAGGACTAGCGACATACGAGCAGTACTTC.

The V gene is TRBV15, the J gene TRBJ2-1, with D tentatively TRBD2 (6 bases). The CDR3 runs 16 residues. The germline gives CDR1 LNHNV, CDR2 YYDKDF (reference sequence). Trimming took 0 bases from V and 7 from J, leaving 16 bases between them. For the CDR3, the DNA is TGTGCCACCAGCAGAGAACCTAGCGCAGGTTTGAATGAGCAGTTCTTC. It encodes CATSREPSAGLNEQFF.

The gene calls are TRBV6-6 and TRBJ1-1, with TRBD1 as a possible D gene (5 bases). Germline CDR1 is MNHNY and CDR2 is SVGAGI (reference sequence). The CDR3 has 11 amino acids. Trimming cost V 6 bases and J 9 bases, with 11 bases left between them. CDR3 coding DNA: TGTGCCAGCAGCAGACAGAGGAAAGCTTTCTTT. This codes for CASSRQRKAFF.

The chain uses TRBV5-4 and TRBJ2-7; 7 bases map to TRBD1. CDR1 is SGHNT and CDR2 is YYREEE in the germline V gene (reference sequence). The CDR3 is made up of 14 amino acids. V trimming: 3 bases; J trimming: 0 bases; junction bases outside the gene matches: 3. Here the CDR3 DNA reads TGTGCCAGCAGCTCCAGGGACAGCTCCTACGAGCAGTACTTC. It codes for CASSSRDSSYEQYF. Complete variable domain (other parts from reference TRBV5-4 and TRBJ2-7): ETGVTQSPTHLIKTRGQQVTLRCSSQSGHNTVSWYQQALGQGPQFIFQYYREEENGRGNFPPRFSGLQFPNYSSELNVNALELDDSALYLCASSSRDSSYEQYFGPGTRLTVT.

The chain is built from TRBV11-2 and TRBJ2-3; TRBD1 or TRBD2 may be the D gene (6 bases each). CDR3 length: 17 amino acids. Trimming stripped 5 bases from V and 4 bases from J, with 22 bases between. The germline V gene has CDR1 SGHAT and CDR2 FQNNGV. CDR3 region: CASSPRSGRRGADTQYF. The DNA for the CDR3 is TGTGCCAGCAGCCCGCGTTCTGGGCGGAGGGGGGCAGATACGCAGTATTTT.

The rearrangement joins TRBV18 to TRBJ1-1; weak D call: TRBD1 (6 bases). This CDR3 comprises 15 residues. Germline V lookup: CDR1 KGHSH, CDR2 LQKENI. Trimming removed 0 bases at V and 3 bases at J, with 11 bases between. The chain's CDR3 is CASSPPGTSYTEAFF. The CDR3 DNA is TGTGCCAGCTCACCACCCGGGACATCCTACACTGAAGCTTTCTTT.

The V gene is TRBV9, the J gene TRBJ2-2, with 8 bases matching TRBD1. CDR3 length: 16 amino acids. The germline V gene has CDR1 SGDLS and CDR2 YYNGEE. With 0 bases clipped from V and 4 bases from J, the junction kept 5 bases outside the gene matches. CDR3 DNA: TGTGCCAGCAGCGTAGGAGGACAGGGAACCACCGGGGAGCTGTTTTTT. Its translation is CASSVGGQGTTGELFF.

Ten or more counts support this clone. The chain is built from TRBV27 and TRBJ1-4, with a weak D call TRBD1 (6 bases). Trimming cost V 6 bases and J 3 bases, with 11 bases left between them. This CDR3 has 14 amino acids. In germline, CDR1 is MNHEY, CDR2 SMNVEV (reference sequence). The CDR3 DNA is TGTGCCAGCAGCACGACAGGACCTAATGAAAAACTGTTTTTT. Encoded protein: CASSTTGPNEKLFF.

J is TRBJ2-7 and V is TRBV29-1, with D possibly being TRBD2 (6 bases). Germline V gene sequence: CDR1 SQVTM, CDR2 ANQGSEA. This CDR3 contains 14 residues. Trimming removed 2 bases at V and 3 bases at J, with 14 bases between. CDR3 residues: CSVETTGSFYEQYF. For the CDR3, the DNA is TGCAGCGTTGAAACCACCGGGAGTTTCTACGAGCAGTACTTC.